The 10 T cell receptor beta chains below all came from one sample that was sequenced in a study of cytomegalovirus exposure and HLA in healthy donors. 60 Vbeta and 13 Jbeta primers were used in PCR. TCRdb's table, derived via immunoSEQ multiplex PCR, lists solely in-frame clones and lacks some. This table has under 150,000 clones, more than 80% appearing once. Input material: PBMCs. All receptors derive from a woman in her 40s in good health and CMV-seropositive.

The rearrangement links TRBV25-1 to TRBJ1-5, with TRBD1 matching over 8 bases. This CDR3 has 14 residues. Germline CDR1 reads MGHDK; CDR2 reads SYGVNS. The V and J ends lost 3 bases and 7 bases, in that order; junction bases with no gene match: 5. For the CDR3, the DNA is TGTGCCAGCAGTGACACAGGGGGATTGCAGCCCCAGCATTTT. This translates into CASSDTGGLQPQHF. The full variable domain, with the rest looked up from reference TRBV25-1 and TRBJ1-5, is EADIYQTPRYLVIGTGKKITLECSQTMGHDKMYWYQQDPGMELHLIHYSYGVNSTEKGDLSSESTVSRIRTEHFPLTLESARPSHTSQYLCASSDTGGLQPQHFGDGTRLSIL.

The genes are TRBV28 and TRBJ1-1, with D tentatively TRBD1 (6 bases). Between the trimmed V and J ends, which lost 3 bases and 2 bases, there was a span of 10 bases. This CDR3 has 14 amino acids. CDR1 and CDR2 (germline): MDHEN, SYDVKM. This chain's CDR3 is CASSFARGNTEAFF. In DNA form, the CDR3 reads TGTGCCAGCAGTTTTGCCAGGGGAAACACTGAAGCTTTCTTT.

This chain joins TRBV11-3 and TRBJ2-7; D gene uncertain. V lost 0 bases to trimming and J lost 6 bases, with 9 bases between them. The CDR3 is 13 amino acids. The germline V gene encodes CDR1 SGHNT and CDR2 YENEEA. For the CDR3, the DNA is TGTGCCAGCAGCTTAGATCTCCGTAGCGAGCAGTACTTC. It translates to CASSLDLRSEQYF.

This clone was recorded once. The chain links TRBV25-1 to TRBJ2-5; D call uncertain. The CDR3 sequence is 12 residues long. Germline V lookup: CDR1 MGHDK, CDR2 SYGVNS. Trimming removed 4 bases from V and 2 bases from J, with 5 bases in between. For the CDR3, the DNA is TGTGCCAGCAGTGGGGCGCAAGAGACCCAGTACTTC. Its protein is CASSGAQETQYF.

The chain has TRBV5-1 and TRBJ2-5, with TRBD1 matching 8 bases. Germline CDR1 and CDR2: SGHRS and YFSETQ. The CDR3 has 15 residues. V was clipped by 4 bases and J by 5 bases; unmatched bases: 10. CDR3: CASSDPTGAGETQYF. In DNA, the CDR3 is TGCGCCAGCAGCGACCCGACAGGGGCGGGGGAGACCCAGTACTTC.

Comment on this clone: A read error may produce the germline difference seen at one junction end. The same CDR3 can be traced to other DNA sequences in this sample. The chain links TRBV2 to TRBJ1-2; 10 nucleotides align to TRBD1. In germline, CDR1 is SNHLY, CDR2 FYNNEI. This CDR3 is 16 amino acids long. In DNA, the CDR3 is TGTGCCAGCTGCCGGGACAGGGGCCCTAGGAACTATGGCTATACCTTC. It codes for CASCRDRGPRNYGYTF.

The V gene is TRBV4-3, the J gene TRBJ1-1; possibly TRBD1 for D (6 bases). Between the trimmed V and J ends, which lost 0 bases and 4 bases, there was a span of 6 bases. The CDR3 totals 13 residues. Germline CDR1 is LGHNA and CDR2 is YSLEER. The CDR3 nucleotides are TGCGCCAGCAGCCAAGAAGGGGGCACTGAAGCTTTCTTT. It codes for CASSQEGGTEAFF.

The chain recombines TRBV27 with TRBJ2-7; TRBD2 might be the D (7 bases). CDR3 length equals 12 residues. Germline assignment: CDR1 MNHEY and CDR2 SMNVEV (reference sequence). Trimming took 4 bases from V and 13 from J, leaving 17 bases between them. CDR3 coding DNA: TGTGCCAGCAGTTCCCGGCGGGGGCGGGAATACTTC. It codes for CASSSRRGREYF.

The chain carries TRBV28 and TRBJ2-3; perhaps TRBD2 as D (5 bases). The germline V and J ends were trimmed by 8 bases and 1 base, with 10 bases remaining between them. Germline V gene sequence: CDR1 MDHEN, CDR2 SYDVKM. This CDR3 has 13 amino acids. The CDR3 sequence is CASEYGGTDTQYF. The CDR3 DNA reads as TGTGCCAGCGAATACGGGGGCACAGATACGCAGTATTTT.

This clone showed up just a few times. V and J are TRBV5-4 and TRBJ2-3; D perhaps matches TRBD2 (6 bases). Germline V gene data show CDR1 as SGHNT and CDR2 as YYREEE (reference sequence). The CDR3 runs to 14 residues. With 4 bases removed from V and 6 bases from J, the gap between germline ends came to 15 bases. The CDR3 is CASSPGASPDTQYF. CDR3 nucleotides: TGTGCCAGCAGCCCGGGAGCCTCCCCGGATACGCAGTATTTT.